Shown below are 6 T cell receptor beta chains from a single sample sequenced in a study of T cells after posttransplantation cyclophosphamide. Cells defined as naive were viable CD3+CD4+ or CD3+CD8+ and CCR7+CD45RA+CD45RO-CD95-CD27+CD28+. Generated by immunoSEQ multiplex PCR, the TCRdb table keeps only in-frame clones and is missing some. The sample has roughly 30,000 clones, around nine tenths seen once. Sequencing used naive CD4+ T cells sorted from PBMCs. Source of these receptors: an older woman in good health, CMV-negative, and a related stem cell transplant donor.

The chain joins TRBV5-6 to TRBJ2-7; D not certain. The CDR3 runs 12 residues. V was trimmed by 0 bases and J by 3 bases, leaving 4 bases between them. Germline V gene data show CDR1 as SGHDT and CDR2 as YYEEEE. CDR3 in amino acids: CASSLEHYEQYF. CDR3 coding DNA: TGTGCCAGCAGCTTGGAACACTACGAGCAGTACTTC. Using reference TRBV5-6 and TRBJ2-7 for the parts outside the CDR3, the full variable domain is DAGVTQSPTHLIKTRGQQVTLRCSPKSGHDTVSWYQQALGQGPQFIFQYYEEEERQRGNFPDRFSGHQFPNYSSELNVNALLLGDSALYLCASSLEHYEQYFGPGTRLTVT.

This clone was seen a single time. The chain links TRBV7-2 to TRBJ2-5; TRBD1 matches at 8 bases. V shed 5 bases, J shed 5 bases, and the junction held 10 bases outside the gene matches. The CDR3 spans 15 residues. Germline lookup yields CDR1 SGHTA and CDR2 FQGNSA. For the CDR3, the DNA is TGTGCCAGCAGCCAATACAGGGGGAAATCGGAGACCCAGTACTTC. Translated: CASSQYRGKSETQYF.

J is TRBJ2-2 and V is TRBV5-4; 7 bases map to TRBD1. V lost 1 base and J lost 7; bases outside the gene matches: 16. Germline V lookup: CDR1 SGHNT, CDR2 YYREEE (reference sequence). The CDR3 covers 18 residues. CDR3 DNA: TGTGCCAGCAGCTTGATGCGCGTCACAGGGGAGTCGAGCGGGGAGCTGTTTTTT. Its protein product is CASSLMRVTGESSGELFF.

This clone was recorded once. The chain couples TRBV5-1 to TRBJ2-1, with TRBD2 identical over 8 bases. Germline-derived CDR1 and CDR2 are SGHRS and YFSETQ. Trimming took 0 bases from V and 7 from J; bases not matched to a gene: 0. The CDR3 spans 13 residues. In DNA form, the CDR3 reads TGCGCCAGCAGCTTGGGACTAGCGAATGAGCAGTTCTTC. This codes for CASSLGLANEQFF.

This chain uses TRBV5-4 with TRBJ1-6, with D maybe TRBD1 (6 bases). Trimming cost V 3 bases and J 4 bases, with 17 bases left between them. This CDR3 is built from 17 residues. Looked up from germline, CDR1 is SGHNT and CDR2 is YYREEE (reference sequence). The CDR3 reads CASSSDSPNFYNSPLHF. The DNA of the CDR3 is TGTGCCAGCAGCTCGGACAGCCCAAATTTTTATAATTCACCCCTCCACTTT.

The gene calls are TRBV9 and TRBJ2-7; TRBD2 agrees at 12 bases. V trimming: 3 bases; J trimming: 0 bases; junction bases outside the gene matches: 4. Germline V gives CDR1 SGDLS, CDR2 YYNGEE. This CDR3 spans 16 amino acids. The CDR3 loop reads CASSAGLAGTSYEQYF. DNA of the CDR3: TGTGCCAGCAGCGCCGGACTAGCGGGAACCTCCTACGAGCAGTACTTC.